Below are 23 T cell receptor beta chains sequenced from a single sample in a study of T-cell reconstitution after alpha-beta-depleted transplantation in children. TCRbeta library construction was performed incorporating unique molecular identifiers. TCRdb re-derived calls from the PCR reads in MiXCR, one entry per CDR3 protein. This sample has 95,000 to 120,000 distinct CDR3 sequences; around 6.4% occur once, and the top ten carry approximately 25%. Sequencing was performed on PBMCs, mostly from graft donor cells, taken 360 days after TCRalphabeta/CD19-depleted stem cell transplant. These receptor sequences come from a male patient between 2 and 15 years old who had a stem cell transplant for acute lymphoblastic leukemia, so the T cells may come from the graft donor.

This clonotype was seen only a few times. The genes are TRBV9 and TRBJ2-5; TRBD2 aligns across 12 bases. The V gene end was trimmed by 6 bases and the J gene end by 1 base; junction bases not matched to a gene: 4. Per the germline V gene, CDR1 is SGDLS and CDR2 is YYNGEE. The CDR3 is 15 amino acids. The CDR3, as DNA: TGTGCCAGCACCTCTAGCGGGGGGGCCCAAGAGACCCAGTACTTC. This encodes CASTSSGGAQETQYF.

This clonotype turned up a few times. J is TRBJ2-3 and V is TRBV7-9; weak D call: TRBD1 (5 bases). Trimming cost V 5 bases and J 6 bases, with 12 bases left between them. The CDR3 runs 13 residues. From germline, CDR1 is SEHNR and CDR2 FQNEAQ (reference sequence). The CDR3 here is CASSPRRADTQYF. For the CDR3, the DNA is TGTGCCAGCAGCCCCCGCAGGGCCGATACGCAGTATTTT.

This clonotype has a count of ten or more. The chain has TRBV4-2 and TRBJ2-2; D is ambiguous. V was shortened by 4 bases and J by 10 bases, with 13 bases between the two germline ends. CDR3 size: 13 residues. Germline V gene sequence: CDR1 LGHNA, CDR2 YNFKEQ. The CDR3 DNA sequence: TGTGCCAGCAGCCCCGTACCCCCTCCGGAGCTGTTTTTT. Translating gives CASSPVPPPELFF.

The chain has TRBV12-3 or TRBV12-4 and TRBJ2-1; 12 bases are a match to TRBD2. Unmatched junction bases numbered 11, after V lost 1 base and J lost 7 bases. The CDR3 totals 18 residues. CDR3 residues: CASSLGGLAGFGGNEQFF. The CDR3, as DNA: TGTGCCAGCAGTTTAGGGGGACTAGCGGGTTTTGGAGGGAATGAGCAGTTCTTC.

This clonotype was detected many times. The CDR3 region is CSVVPPGWGDTQYF. As DNA, the CDR3 is TGCAGCGTTGTGCCCCCCGGGTGGGGAGATACGCAGTATTTT. The V gene is TRBV29-1, the J gene TRBJ2-3, with D hard to call. From germline, CDR1 is SQVTM and CDR2 ANQGSEA. V shed 4 bases and J shed 5 bases, with 16 bases lying between them. The CDR3 is 14 residues long.

The rearrangement uses TRBV6-2 or TRBV6-3 and TRBJ1-2; the D is unclear. In germline, CDR1 is MNHEY, CDR2 SVGEGT. V gave up 0 bases and J gave up 5 bases, with 13 bases separating them. The CDR3 contains 15 residues. The CDR3 spells CASSYSKERGYGYTF. In nucleotides, the CDR3 is TGTGCCAGCAGTTACTCGAAGGAAAGAGGGTATGGCTACACCTTC.

This clonotype was seen repeatedly, ten times or more. The chain has TRBV7-8 and TRBJ1-1; 8 bases line up with TRBD1. V gave up 4 bases and J gave up 4 bases; unmatched junction bases: 8. Germline V CDR1 and CDR2: SGHVS, FQNEAQ. The CDR3 is 15 residues long. In DNA, the CDR3 is TGTGCCAGCAGCTCCGCCCCGGGGACAGGCACTGAAGCTTTCTTT. Translation: CASSSAPGTGTEAFF.

This clonotype was picked up many times. This sequence joins TRBV29-1 and TRBJ2-7; D ambiguous. V shed 6 bases and J shed 0 bases, with 12 bases lying between them. The CDR3 totals 13 residues. Germline V CDR1 and CDR2: SQVTM, ANQGSEA. CDR3: CSVVSVTSYEQYF. For the CDR3, the DNA is TGCAGCGTCGTTTCAGTTACCTCCTACGAGCAGTACTTC.

This clonotype was picked up many times. The genes are TRBV12-3 or TRBV12-4 and TRBJ2-5; D gene ambiguous. Trimming shortened V by 3 bases and J by 5 bases, and 16 bases separated the two germline ends. The CDR3 loop spans 15 amino acids. The CDR3 loop reads CASSFGRVGWETQYF. CDR3 sequence (DNA): TGTGCCAGCAGTTTCGGAAGGGTAGGGTGGGAGACCCAGTACTTC.

This clonotype was counted many times. The chain has TRBV7-2 and TRBJ2-7; D is undetermined. This CDR3 has 14 residues. The V end lost 1 base, the J end lost 0 bases, and 7 bases lay between the germline ends. Germline V CDR1 and CDR2: SGHTA, FQGNSA. The CDR3 nucleotides are TGTGCCAGCAGCTTAGTCACTACCTCCTACGAGCAGTACTTC. Encoded protein: CASSLVTTSYEQYF.

This clonotype was counted at least ten times. This chain links TRBV4-3 with TRBJ1-2; no clear D gene. The germline V and J ends were trimmed by 0 bases and 4 bases, with 12 bases remaining between them. The length of the CDR3 is 15 residues. Germline V gene data show CDR1 as LGHNA and CDR2 as YSLEER. CDR3 amino acids: CASSQEWEGSYGYTF. The CDR3 DNA reads as TGCGCCAGCAGCCAAGAGTGGGAAGGGAGCTATGGCTACACCTTC.

This clonotype was detected only a few times. The chain couples TRBV11-3 to TRBJ1-2; D unclear. Per the germline V gene, CDR1 is SGHNT and CDR2 is YENEEA. V lost 3 bases to trimming and J lost 6 bases, with 11 bases between them. The CDR3 spans 13 residues. The CDR3 loop reads CASSFGLDHGYTF. In DNA form, the CDR3 reads TGTGCCAGCAGCTTCGGACTGGATCATGGCTACACCTTC.

This clonotype was observed at least ten times. The chain employs TRBV27 and TRBJ1-2, with D unclear. The V and J ends lost 4 bases and 2 bases respectively, with 11 bases between them. Germline lookup yields CDR1 MNHEY and CDR2 SMNVEV (reference sequence). The CDR3 has 14 residues. CDR3 DNA: TGTGCCAGCAGTTGGGTACCATGGAACTATGGCTACACCTTC. The encoded protein is CASSWVPWNYGYTF.

This clonotype was found a few times. The CDR3 loop reads CASSSAGVETQYF. CDR3 sequence (DNA): TGTGCCAGCAGCTCCGCAGGGGTGGAGACCCAGTACTTC. J is TRBJ2-5 and V is TRBV9; D might be TRBD1 (6 bases). This CDR3 comprises 13 residues. Trimming took 4 bases from V and 5 from J, leaving 12 bases between them. Germline V CDR1 and CDR2: SGDLS, YYNGEE.

The gene calls are TRBV29-1 and TRBJ2-1; the D gene could be TRBD1 or TRBD2 (5 bases each). Germline CDR1 and CDR2: SQVTM and ANQGSEA. V lost 7 bases to trimming and J lost 3 bases, with 13 bases between them. The CDR3 length is 13 residues. CDR3 sequence: CSAAGTGYNEQFF. The CDR3 nucleotides read TGCAGCGCAGCCGGGACCGGCTACAATGAGCAGTTCTTC.

Ten or more counts support this clonotype. The chain links TRBV10-3 to TRBJ1-2; D is unclear. This CDR3 is 14 amino acids long. Trimming stripped 2 bases from V and 4 bases from J, with 11 bases between. Looked up from germline, CDR1 is ENHRY and CDR2 is SYGVKD. The CDR3: CAISEGGMAYGYTF. The CDR3, as DNA: TGTGCCATCAGTGAGGGAGGGATGGCCTATGGCTACACCTTC.

This clonotype appeared a few times. The rearrangement joins TRBV7-9 to TRBJ2-5, with TRBD2 matching over 7 bases. The CDR3 is 13 amino acids. Germline loops: CDR1 SEHNR, CDR2 FQNEAQ (reference sequence). The trim removed 5 bases at V and 5 bases at J, leaving 5 bases unmatched. The CDR3 sequence is CASSPGGYETQYF. The CDR3 DNA reads TGTGCCAGCAGCCCCGGGGGGTACGAGACCCAGTACTTC.

This clonotype was seen ten or more times. The CDR3 reads CASSTTSGKTQYF. The CDR3 DNA reads TGTGCCAGCAGCACCACCTCAGGCAAGACCCAGTACTTC. The rearrangement uses TRBV12-3 or TRBV12-4 and TRBJ2-5; unclear D gene. V dropped 6 bases and J dropped 6 bases, with 14 bases sitting between them. The CDR3 is 13 amino acids.

The chain carries TRBV5-1 and TRBJ1-2; 9 positions match TRBD1. The CDR3 totals 14 residues. Trimming cost V 1 base and J 10 bases; bases outside gene matches: 8. Per germline, CDR1 SGHRS and CDR2 YFSETQ. The CDR3 sequence is CASSLYRGLLDYTF. In DNA form, the CDR3 reads TGCGCCAGCAGCTTGTACAGGGGGCTGCTTGACTACACCTTC.

The chain carries TRBV5-1 and TRBJ2-5, with TRBD1 matching 8 bases. The CDR3 has 14 residues. Unmatched junction bases numbered 2, after V lost 2 bases and J lost 2 bases. Germline CDR1 SGHRS, CDR2 YFSETQ. CDR3 amino acids: CASSFRGRQETQYF. The CDR3 bases are TGCGCCAGCAGCTTCAGGGGGCGTCAAGAGACCCAGTACTTC.

This chain joins TRBV27 and TRBJ2-7; tentative D call: TRBD2 (6 bases). The length of the CDR3 is 14 residues. The V and J ends lost 2 bases and 5 bases respectively, with 13 bases between them. Germline V gives CDR1 MNHEY, CDR2 SMNVEV (reference sequence). CDR3 nucleotide sequence: TGTGCCAGCAGTTTAAGGGCGACGGGGGACGAGCAGTACTTC. It is translated as CASSLRATGDEQYF.

This clonotype was observed at least ten times. The chain has TRBV7-9 and TRBJ2-7, with 8 bases matching TRBD2. This CDR3 comprises 15 residues. The germline CDR1 and CDR2 sequences are SEHNR and FQNEAQ (reference sequence). Unmatched junction bases numbered 8, after V lost 5 bases and J lost 2 bases. Here the CDR3 DNA reads TGTGCCAGCAGCCGTAGCGGGGCAATCCCCTACGAGCAGTACTTC. This gives the protein CASSRSGAIPYEQYF.

This clonotype was observed many times. CDR3 sequence reads: CASSRSGTQETQYF. As DNA, the CDR3 is TGCGCCAGCAGCCGTTCCGGGACCCAAGAGACCCAGTACTTC. The rearrangement joins TRBV5-1 to TRBJ2-5; D may correspond to TRBD1 or TRBD2 (5 bases each). The length of the CDR3 is 14 residues. V was pared by 4 bases and J by 1 base, with 11 bases between. The germline V gene has CDR1 SGHRS and CDR2 YFSETQ.